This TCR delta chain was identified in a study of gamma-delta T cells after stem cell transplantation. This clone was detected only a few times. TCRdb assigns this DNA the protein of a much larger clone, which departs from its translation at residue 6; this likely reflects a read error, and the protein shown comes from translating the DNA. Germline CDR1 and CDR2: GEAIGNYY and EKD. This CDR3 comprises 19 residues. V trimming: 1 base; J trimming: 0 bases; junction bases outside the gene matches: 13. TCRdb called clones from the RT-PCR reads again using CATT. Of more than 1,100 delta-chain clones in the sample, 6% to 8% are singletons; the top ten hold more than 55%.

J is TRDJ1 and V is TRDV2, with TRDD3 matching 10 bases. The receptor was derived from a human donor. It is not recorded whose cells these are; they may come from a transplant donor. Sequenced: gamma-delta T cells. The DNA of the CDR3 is TGTGCCTGTGACACTGTCGGGGGATACGCTGAACCGTACACCGATAAACTCATCTTT. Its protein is CACDTVGGYAEPYTDKLIF.